This T cell receptor beta chain stems from a study of T cells in Graves' hyperthyroidism and ophthalmopathy. Study background: Once the initial diagnosis was made, peripheral blood was obtained before any treatment. Study-wide findings and caveats: The majority of expanded thyroid clonotypes above 0.001 also appeared in blood.

Amplification of TCR beta CDR3 regions used RNA as the template. HTBI primers drove first-round RT-PCR of the TCR CDR3. TCRdb re-derived calls from the multiplex PCR reads in MiXCR, one entry per CDR3 protein. The sample lists 450,000 to 650,000 distinct CDR3 sequences; 14% were seen once. This clonotype was counted ten times or more. The target antigen is unknown. The CDR3 loop spans 14 amino acids. Trimming removed 7 bases at V and 0 bases at J, with 11 bases between. Thyroid ultrasound and orbital computed tomography, with clinical symptoms and serum thyroxine and TRAb, informed diagnoses. The PBMCs studied were ones that came from 10 ml fresh peripheral blood.

The V and J genes are TRBV12-3 or TRBV12-4 and TRBJ2-3; D is possibly TRBD1 or TRBD2 (6 bases each). This receptor was obtained from a woman under 30 with Graves' ophthalmopathy. Sequenced sample: blood. The CDR3 sequence: CASTMGGSTDTQYF. CDR3 sequence (DNA): TGTGCCAGCACCATGGGGGGCAGCACAGATACGCAGTATTTT.